This is a list of T cell receptor beta chains from one sample in a study of memory CD4+ T cells and cytomegalovirus serostatus. Data came from immunoSEQ multiplex PCR; TCRdb stores just in-frame clones and leaves some out. The repertoire includes about 100,000 clones, roughly 80% of them detected once, and 3.5% to 4% sits in the top ten. Sample: memory CD4+ T cells from blood. These receptors were taken from an adult in good health and CMV-seropositive. Both conserved end residues are part of each CDR3.

CDR3aa | j_gene | v_gene
CASTFDRGANYGYIF | TRBJ1-2 | TRBV6-1
CASSRDRANEQFF | TRBJ2-1 | TRBV7-8
CASSKRVNYEQYF | TRBJ2-7 | TRBV7-8
CASRPSGTGGYEQYF | TRBJ2-7 | TRBV10-2
CASSAGRLAGVVEQFF | TRBJ2-1 | TRBV19
CASSQGMGTEAFF | TRBJ1-1 | TRBV18
CARSLVTAYYGYTF | TRBJ1-2 | TRBV5-3
CASRESGGEEHGLGQPQHF | TRBJ1-5 | TRBV10-1
CASTRLAGEQYF | TRBJ2-7 | TRBV28
CASSYGTGPSTDTQYF | TRBJ2-3 | TRBV5-1
CASSSPSGAGEQYF | TRBJ2-7 | TRBV28
CASSLAAGGGYEQYF | TRBJ2-7 | TRBV28
CASRREGEPYNEQFF | TRBJ2-1 | TRBV6-1
CASSLGTSGRYYEQYF | TRBJ2-7 | TRBV7-9
CASSPPPRSRGNTIYF | TRBJ1-3 | TRBV18
CASSRTGEKLFF | TRBJ1-4 | TRBV2
CASSFVSSGNTIYF | TRBJ1-3 | TRBV28
CASTSGPGSDTQYF | TRBJ2-3 | TRBV9
CASTEGQIPLKLFF | TRBJ1-4 | TRBV19
CASSLAGKNEKLFF | TRBJ1-4 | TRBV7-9
CASSRDNYEQYF | TRBJ2-7 | TRBV5-1
CASRDRANEKLFF | TRBJ1-4 | TRBV6-5
CASSLTGWNQPQHF | TRBJ1-5 | TRBV28
CASSLGGQTPGYEQYF | TRBJ2-7 | TRBV7-2
CASSSQGPGNTIYF | TRBJ1-3 | TRBV6-5
CASTATGASGNTIYF | TRBJ1-3 | TRBV6-1
CASSSAAGLAEIYEQYF | TRBJ2-7 | TRBV7-2
CASSQLPGQTNQPQHF | TRBJ1-5 | TRBV5-1
CASSLQGARGTGELFF | TRBJ2-2 | TRBV5-1
CASSPSPSYEQYF | TRBJ2-7 | TRBV6-1
CASSDPTGPQETQYF | TRBJ2-5 | TRBV11-1
CASSLSGWGTGSGNTIYF | TRBJ1-3 | TRBV27
CASSDPGSTDTQYF | TRBJ2-3 | TRBV5-1
CASSLSPGLASTGELFF | TRBJ2-2 | TRBV5-1
CASSLSASTMNTEAFF | TRBJ1-1 | TRBV5-1
CASSLWQGARVGEAFF | TRBJ1-1 | TRBV7-9
CASSQVLTAPNYGYTF | TRBJ1-2 | TRBV4-1
CASSSQGAEGYTEAFF | TRBJ1-1 | TRBV5-1
CASSPSPGGGNEQFF | TRBJ2-1 | TRBV11-3
CASSLNRGTDTQYF | TRBJ2-3 | TRBV5-1
CASSLRLAGTGELFF | TRBJ2-2 | TRBV7-2
CASNPEGAPGNTIYF | TRBJ1-3 | TRBV5-1
CASSRMVGSWEQYF | TRBJ2-7 | TRBV11-2
CASSLGTGGGTDTQYF | TRBJ2-3 | TRBV5-4
CASSLHGPNEKLFF | TRBJ1-4 | TRBV27
CASSQDHSNQPQHF | TRBJ1-5 | TRBV4-1